This T cell receptor (beta chain) was captured by sequencing in a study of cytomegalovirus exposure and HLA in healthy donors. Whole-study context: Drawn from HLA-typed donors, roughly 87 million unique TCRs were held in an early data release. General study findings and limits: An analysis was carried out later, and it reportedly showed fewer N-insertions in an Asian-associated ancestry cluster than the 666-donor mean.

For this clone: Its matching antigen is unknown.

CDR1 SGHRS and CDR2 YFSETQ come from the germline V gene. With 3 bases clipped from V and 1 base from J, the junction kept 3 bases outside the gene matches. CDR3 size: 14 residues. The PCR ran on 60 Vbeta and 13 Jbeta primers. The assay was immunoSEQ multiplex PCR, and TCRdb's table has in-frame clones only and misses some. The sample lists approximately 110,000 clones; about four fifths were seen once. This clonotype was sampled from a young man in good health and CMV-seronegative. Input material: PBMCs. V gene TRBV5-1 combines with J gene TRBJ2-7; 8 positions agree with TRBD1. CDR3 region: CASSWGDRSYEQYF. CDR3 DNA: TGCGCCAGCAGCTGGGGGGACAGGTCCTACGAGCAGTACTTC.